The 5 T cell receptor beta chains listed next were all sequenced from one sample in a study of blood T cell repertoires in COVID-19. Data came from immunoSEQ multiplex PCR; TCRdb stores just in-frame clones and leaves some out. The data contain under 250,000 clones, around 83% of them singletons. Specimen: peripheral blood. The source of these receptors is a man older than 75 with acute or convalescent COVID-19.

This chain joins TRBV28 and TRBJ1-5; 10 bases are shared with TRBD1. CDR1 and CDR2 (germline): MDHEN, SYDVKM. This CDR3 spans 17 amino acids. Losses at the gene ends were 6 bases for V and 0 bases for J; bases not matched to a gene: 8. CDR3 nucleotide sequence: TGTGCCAGCAGGCGACAGGGGGCTTTCGTTAGCAATCAGCCCCAGCATTTT. Translation: CASRRQGAFVSNQPQHF.

This chain links TRBV7-8 with TRBJ1-6, with D possibly being TRBD1 (5 bases). The CDR3 contains 14 residues. V gave up 4 bases and J gave up 6 bases, with 10 bases separating them. Germline CDR1 is SGHVS and CDR2 is FQNEAQ. Here the CDR3 reads CASSSGQVNSPLHF. The CDR3 DNA reads as TGTGCCAGCAGCTCAGGACAAGTTAATTCACCCCTCCACTTT.

The V call is TRBV10-3, the J call TRBJ2-1, with TRBD2 matching over 8 bases. The CDR3 has 18 amino acids. Germline CDR1 ENHRY, CDR2 SYGVKD. The V gene end was trimmed by 4 bases and the J gene end by 1 base; junction bases not matched to a gene: 12. The chain's CDR3 is CAISGSTILAVSYNEQFF. In DNA form, the CDR3 reads TGTGCCATCAGTGGATCCACCATACTAGCGGTGTCCTACAATGAGCAGTTCTTC.

The J gene is TRBJ2-7, the V gene TRBV6-5; TRBD1 matches 8 bases. The CDR3 contains 14 residues. V lost 5 bases to trimming and J lost 2 bases; unmatched junction nucleotides: 5. Germline lookup yields CDR1 MNHEY and CDR2 SVGAGI. In DNA form, the CDR3 reads TGTGCCAGCAGTACCCGGACAGGGACCTACGAGCAGTACTTC. Protein: CASSTRTGTYEQYF.

The chain carries TRBV7-9 and TRBJ1-4; D not certain. V lost 2 bases and J 8 bases, leaving 15 bases between the germline ends. The CDR3 extends over 15 amino acids. Germline V gene lookup returns CDR1 SEHNR and CDR2 FQNEAQ (reference sequence). CDR3 region: CASSLSRAAGEKLFF. CDR3 sequence (DNA): TGTGCCAGCAGCTTAAGTAGGGCCGCGGGGGAAAAACTGTTTTTT.